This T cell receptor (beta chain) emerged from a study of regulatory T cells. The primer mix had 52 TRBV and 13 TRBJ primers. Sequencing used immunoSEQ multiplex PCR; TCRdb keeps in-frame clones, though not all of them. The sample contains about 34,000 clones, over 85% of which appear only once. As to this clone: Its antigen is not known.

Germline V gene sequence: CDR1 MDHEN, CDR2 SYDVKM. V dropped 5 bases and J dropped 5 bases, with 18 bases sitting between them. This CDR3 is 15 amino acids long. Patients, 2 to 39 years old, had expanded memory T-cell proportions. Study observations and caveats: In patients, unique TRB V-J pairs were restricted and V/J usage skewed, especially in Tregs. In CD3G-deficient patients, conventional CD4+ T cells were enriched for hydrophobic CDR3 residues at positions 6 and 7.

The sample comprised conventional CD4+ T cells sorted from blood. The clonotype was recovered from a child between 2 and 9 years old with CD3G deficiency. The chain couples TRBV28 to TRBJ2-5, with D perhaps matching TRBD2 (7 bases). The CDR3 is CASSPLGRGAETQYF. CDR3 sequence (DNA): TGTGCCAGCAGTCCCCTGGGGAGGGGGGCGGAGACCCAGTACTTC.